This T cell receptor beta chain is drawn from a study of T cell repertoires in cytomegalovirus infection. Study as a whole: TCR beta signatures that were public indicated CMV infection and matching HLA type.

TCRdb analysed the reads with MiXCR anew, one entry per CDR3 protein. The sample includes some 440,000 distinct CDR3 sequences, roughly 30% seen only once; the top ten take roughly 13%. Germline CDR1 reads SQVTM; CDR2 reads ANQGSEA. The ends lost 7 bases at V and 7 bases at J; junction bases unmatched: 7. The CDR3 length is 13 residues. This TCR was sampled from a human donor in good health (CMV status not recorded). Some clones in this sample may be carry-over from other donors' samples. The V and J genes are TRBV29-1 and TRBJ1-1; TRBD1 matches 12 bases. Material: PBMCs. The CDR3 reads CSAGTGGLHEAFF. CDR3 DNA: TGCAGCGCTGGGACAGGGGGCCTCCATGAAGCTTTCTTT.